This entry lists 10 T cell receptor beta chains sequenced from one sample in a study of blood T cell repertoires in COVID-19. Assay: immunoSEQ multiplex PCR; the TCRdb copy retains only in-frame clones and omits some. The top ten clones hold about 4% of a sample with about 100,000 clones, about 87% of them seen once. Sequencing used peripheral blood. Receptors were obtained from a human donor with COVID-19, enrolled during active disease. The donor label of this sample is uncertain.

This clone was detected a few times. The chain recombines TRBV5-4 with TRBJ1-1, with a possible D match to TRBD1 (6 bases). The CDR3 runs to 15 residues. The V end was cut by 2 bases, the J end by 2 bases, with 13 bases between. The V gene's germline CDR1 is SGHNT and CDR2 YYREEE (reference sequence). DNA of the CDR3: TGTGCCAGCAGCTTCGCCGACAGGACTAACACTGAAGCTTTCTTT. Its protein product is CASSFADRTNTEAFF.

The chain joins TRBV25-1 to TRBJ2-7; 7 bases map to TRBD1. Trimming removed 1 base from V and 6 bases from J; junction bases left unmatched: 9. CDR1 and CDR2 (germline): MGHDK, SYGVNS. This CDR3 contains 15 residues. CDR3 residues: CASSEFTGAMSEQYF. DNA of the CDR3: TGTGCCAGCAGTGAATTTACAGGGGCGATGAGCGAGCAGTACTTC.

The rearrangement uses TRBV13 and TRBJ2-1, with D possibly being TRBD2 (6 bases). The CDR3 loop spans 14 amino acids. The V and J ends lost 4 bases and 7 bases respectively, with 14 bases between them. Per the germline V gene, CDR1 is PRHDT and CDR2 is FYEKMQ (reference sequence). The CDR3 protein is CASSSPDGRNEQFF. In DNA form, the CDR3 reads TGTGCCAGCAGCTCCCCAGACGGGAGAAATGAGCAGTTCTTC.

This chain joins TRBV10-1 and TRBJ1-4; D unresolved. CDR3 length: 13 residues. Trimming stripped 2 bases from V and 7 bases from J, with 8 bases between. CDR1 is WNHNN, CDR2 SYGVQD, per germline (reference sequence). CDR3 loop: CASSEGGGEKLFF. The CDR3 nucleotides read TGCGCCAGCAGTGAGGGAGGCGGTGAAAAACTGTTTTTT.

This clone was seen more than once but under ten times. The J gene is TRBJ1-6, the V gene TRBV6-5; no reliable D call. Trimming cost V 3 bases and J 7 bases, with 7 bases left between them. The CDR3 spans 13 residues. Germline V gene data show CDR1 as MNHEY and CDR2 as SVGAGI. The CDR3 DNA follows: TGTGCCAGCAGTTATTCGGTGAATTCACCCCTCCACTTT. Protein product: CASSYSVNSPLHF.

The V call is TRBV7-3, the J call TRBJ2-5; D might be TRBD2 (5 bases). CDR1 is SGHTA and CDR2 is FQGTGA in the germline V gene. The V end was cut by 5 bases, the J end by 4 bases, with 11 bases between. The CDR3 runs to 13 residues. CDR3: CASSQLGSETQYF. CDR3 DNA: TGTGCCAGCAGCCAACTAGGGTCAGAGACCCAGTACTTC.

This clone is a singleton in its sample. This rearrangement joins TRBV12-3 or TRBV12-4 to TRBJ1-5; the match to TRBD1 covers 7 bases. The CDR3 runs 13 residues. V trimming: 5 bases; J trimming: 5 bases; junction bases outside the gene matches: 3. The CDR3 DNA sequence: TGTGCCAGCAGTCAAACAGGGGATCAGCCCCAGCATTTT. Translating it yields CASSQTGDQPQHF.

The J gene is TRBJ2-7, the V gene TRBV5-4; no definite D call. V was pared by 4 bases and J by 3 bases, with 11 bases between. Germline lookup yields CDR1 SGHNT and CDR2 YYREEE (reference sequence). This CDR3 spans 13 amino acids. In DNA, the CDR3 is TGTGCCAGCAGCCCCCAGGAAAACTACGAGCAGTACTTC. Translating it yields CASSPQENYEQYF.

The gene calls are TRBV10-3 and TRBJ2-1; 7 nucleotides align to TRBD2. CDR1 ENHRY and CDR2 SYGVKD come from the germline V gene. The V segment lost 0 bases and the J segment 9 bases; nucleotides outside the gene matches: 11. CDR3 length equals 16 residues. The CDR3 nucleotides read TGTGCCATCAGTGAGTCGTCGAGGCTAGCGGTGGGTGAGCAGTTCTTC. Translating it yields CAISESSRLAVGEQFF.

The chain joins TRBV14 to TRBJ1-2; 10 bases fit TRBD1. The germline CDR1 and CDR2 sequences are SGHDN and FVKESK. Unmatched junction bases numbered 8, after V lost 4 bases and J lost 3 bases. This CDR3 has 16 residues. CDR3 amino acids: CASSPRMGQGYYGYTF. The CDR3 DNA reads as TGTGCCAGCAGCCCGAGAATGGGACAGGGGTACTATGGCTACACCTTC.